Sequencing of this T cell receptor (beta chain) was carried out in a study of human thymus T cells. Findings and limits, study-wide: Thymic and blood repertoires showed apparently biased V and J gene usage.

Immunologically healthy infants in Finland undergoing congenital heart defect surgery were the donors. Half of the eight donors gave roughly 0.5-1 mL blood during surgery. No fixed cell number was used; all available blood leukocytes supplied DNA. Note on this clone: Its target is unknown.

Repertoires were generated with immunoSEQ multiplex PCR, while TCRdb's copy carries only in-frame clones and drops some. This table holds just over 45,000 clones, about 95% found once. The receptor comes from a girl under three years old with a congenital heart defect but otherwise immunologically healthy. Sequenced sample: blood.

The CDR3, as DNA: TGTGCCAGCAGCTTGATTGAAGGAATCTACGAGCAGTACTTC. Translating it yields CASSLIEGIYEQYF. The rearrangement uses TRBV5-5 and TRBJ2-7; D gene uncertain. Germline-derived CDR1 and CDR2 are SGHKS and YYEKEE (reference sequence). The length of the CDR3 is 14 residues. Trimming removed 1 base from V and 3 bases from J, with 11 bases in between.